This T cell receptor (beta chain) was sequenced in a study of beta chain features in type 1 diabetes. Study-wide results and caveats: Shortening of TCRB CDR3s, moderate but significant, appeared in all four CD4+ subsets of Type 1 diabetes patients.

Turning to this clone: The antigen is undetermined.

The CDR3 length is 12 residues. CDR1 is SGHVS and CDR2 is FQNEAQ in the germline V gene. V lost 7 bases, J lost 5 bases, and 11 bases lay in between. The whole isolated RNA underwent reverse transcription, so sequencing captured expressed TCRB transcripts. TCRdb's copy holds only in-frame clones and misses some; the assay was immunoSEQ multiplex PCR. The top ten clones hold 0.5% to 0.6% of a sample with fewer than 110,000 clones, 28% of them seen once. The V gene is TRBV7-8, the J gene TRBJ1-1, with D unclear. The origin of this receptor is a woman between 18 and 29 years old with type 1 diabetes. Sequencing used central memory CD4+ T cells from blood. CDR3 nucleotides: TGTGCCAGCACCCCCGGGGAAACTGAAGCTTTCTTT. Translated: CASTPGETEAFF.